This entry lists 26 T cell receptor beta chains sequenced from one sample in a study of cytomegalovirus exposure and HLA in healthy donors (dated by TCRdb to about 2017). The receptor library was made with the immunoSEQ multiplex PCR assay. A mixture of 60 forward primers for TCR Vbeta segments and 13 reverse primers for TCR Jbeta segments was used in the multiplex PCR. The table comes from immuneACCESS by way of TCRdb, which keeps in-frame sequences with V and J called. Part of the clones is missing from these tables; in studies checked, under half for an unresolved V gene and the rest for unknown reasons. The sample table lists approximately 130,000 clones, 75% to 90% of them with a count of one. The top ten constitute 1.5% of the sample. The material sequenced was PBMCs. These receptors were obtained from a middle-aged man in good health and CMV-seronegative.

The J gene is TRBJ2-5, the V gene TRBV29-1; possibly TRBD1 for D (5 bases). Trimming removed 3 bases at V and 9 bases at J, with 11 bases between. Looked up from germline, CDR1 is SQVTM and CDR2 is ANQGSEA. CDR3 size: 11 residues. CDR3 sequence reads: CSVEPEGAQYF. CDR3 DNA: TGCAGCGTTGAGCCAGAAGGGGCCCAGTACTTC.

This clone was seen a handful of times. The chain's CDR3 is CASSPRGMEEDGYTF. In DNA, the CDR3 is TGTGCCAGCAGCCCTCGAGGGATGGAGGAGGATGGCTACACCTTC. J is TRBJ1-2 and V is TRBV9; D gene ambiguous. Trimming stripped 4 bases from V and 6 bases from J, with 19 bases between. Per germline, CDR1 SGDLS and CDR2 YYNGEE. The CDR3 totals 15 residues.

This clone was observed a few times. This sequence joins TRBV18 and TRBJ2-5; 7 bases fit TRBD1. Germline loops: CDR1 KGHSH, CDR2 LQKENI. This CDR3 spans 14 amino acids. The J segment lost 5 bases and the V segment lost 5 bases, leaving 8 bases of the junction unmatched. The CDR3 nucleotides are TGTGCCAGCTCATCAGGGACAGTAGGGGAGACCCAGTACTTC. This encodes CASSSGTVGETQYF. Complete variable domain (other parts from reference TRBV18 and TRBJ2-5): NAGVMQNPRHLVRRRGQEARLRCSPMKGHSHVYWYRQLPEEGLKFMVYLQKENIIDESGMPKERFSAEFPKEGPSILRIQQVVRGDSAAYFCASSSGTVGETQYFGPGTRLLVL.

J is TRBJ1-6 and V is TRBV5-1; 7 bases match TRBD1. The germline CDR1 and CDR2 sequences are SGHRS and YFSETQ. The CDR3 has 15 residues. Trimming took 7 bases from V and 4 from J; bases not matched to a gene: 8. CDR3 sequence reads: CASGSGQVYNSPLHF. The CDR3 bases are TGCGCCAGCGGAAGCGGACAGGTTTATAATTCACCCCTCCACTTT.

This clone was counted between two and nine times. V is TRBV18 and J is TRBJ2-1, with 10 bases that match TRBD2. This CDR3 contains 16 residues. CDR1 and CDR2 (germline): KGHSH, LQKENI. The trim removed 0 bases at V and 6 bases at J, leaving 5 bases unmatched. The CDR3 here is CASSPPSSGSFNEQFF. The CDR3 region has the DNA TGTGCCAGCTCACCACCCTCTAGCGGGAGTTTCAATGAGCAGTTCTTC.

The V and J genes are TRBV9 and TRBJ1-1, with D unresolved. V lost 3 bases and J lost 5, with 14 bases in between. The CDR3 covers 14 residues. CDR1 SGDLS and CDR2 YYNGEE come from the germline V gene. As DNA, the CDR3 is TGTGCCAGCAGCGCAATACCACAGAAAACTGAAGCTTTCTTT. This codes for CASSAIPQKTEAFF.

Points on this clone: The junction differs from germline at one of its ends, possibly a read error. The chain is built from TRBV7-9 and TRBJ2-7; D may be TRBD2 (5 bases). The CDR3 spans 12 residues. Germline CDR1 and CDR2: SEHNR and FQNEAQ (reference sequence). CDR3 DNA sequence: TGTTCCAGCAGCTCCGAGGGTATAGGGCAGTACTTC. Its protein product is CSSSSEGIGQYF. Complete variable domain (other parts from reference TRBV7-9 and TRBJ2-7): DTGVSQNPRHKITKRGQNVTFRCDPISEHNRLYWYRQTLGQGPEFLTYFQNEAQLEKSRLLSDRFSAERPKGSFSTLEIQRTEQGDSAMYLCSSSSEGIGQYFGPGTRLTVT.

With regard to this clone: One end of the junction does not line up with germline, which may come from a read error. The gene calls are TRBV18 and TRBJ2-3, with TRBD1 matching 8 bases. The CDR3 extends over 16 amino acids. Looked up from germline, CDR1 is KGHSH and CDR2 is LQKENI. The CDR3 coding sequence is TGTGCCAGCTCCCCACGCGGACAGGGAGGCACAGATACGCAGTATTTT. Translated: CASSPRGQGGTDTQYF.

The chain joins TRBV5-6 to TRBJ2-7, with D possibly TRBD2 on 5 matching bases. The CDR3 has 13 amino acids. Germline CDR1 and CDR2: SGHDT and YYEEEE. Between the trimmed V and J ends, which lost 4 bases and 0 bases, there was a span of 8 bases. CDR3 coding DNA: TGTGCCAGCAGCCAAGGGAGCTCCTACGAGCAGTACTTC. Translating it yields CASSQGSSYEQYF.

V usage is TRBV19 and J usage is TRBJ2-2; 9 bases are shared with TRBD2. CDR1 is LNHDA and CDR2 is SQIVND in the germline V gene (reference sequence). With V trimmed by 6 bases and J by 4 bases, 6 bases remained unmatched. This CDR3 has 15 residues. As DNA, the CDR3 is TGTGCCAGTAGGGTAGCGGGAGCGGGCACCGGGGAGCTGTTTTTT. Protein: CASRVAGAGTGELFF.

The chain combines TRBV9 with TRBJ2-3, with 8 positions matching TRBD2. The CDR3 has 15 residues. The V segment lost 3 bases and the J segment 0 bases; nucleotides outside the gene matches: 3. Germline CDR1 reads SGDLS; CDR2 reads YYNGEE. CDR3 residues: CASSDGLASTDTQYF. The DNA of the CDR3 is TGTGCCAGCAGCGACGGACTAGCCAGCACAGATACGCAGTATTTT.

The chain employs TRBV20-1 and TRBJ2-7, with TRBD1 as a possible D gene (5 bases). The V end was cut by 2 bases, the J end by 4 bases, with 6 bases between. CDR1 is DFQATT, CDR2 SNEGSKA, per germline (reference sequence). This CDR3 is built from 11 residues. CDR3 region: CSARKGYEQYF. Here the CDR3 DNA reads TGCAGTGCTAGAAAGGGGTACGAGCAGTACTTC.

The genes are TRBV7-3 and TRBJ2-7, with a possible D match to TRBD1 (6 bases). Trimming shortened V by 0 bases and J by 4 bases, and 7 bases separated the two germline ends. The CDR3 contains 13 residues. Germline CDR1 SGHTA, CDR2 FQGTGA. The CDR3 sequence: CASSLTGGYEQYF. The CDR3 coding sequence is TGTGCCAGCAGCTTAACAGGGGGATACGAGCAGTACTTC.

The chain uses TRBV7-3 and TRBJ2-1, with D unclear. The CDR3 contains 13 residues. Germline V gene sequence: CDR1 SGHTA, CDR2 FQGTGA. Trimming cost V 2 bases and J 4 bases, with 6 bases left between them. The chain's CDR3 is CASSLYSYNEQFF. CDR3 coding DNA: TGTGCCAGCAGCTTATACAGTTACAATGAGCAGTTCTTC.

Concerning this clone: The junction and the germline gene differ at one end; a read error may be behind it. This sequence joins TRBV7-9 and TRBJ2-1; 15 bases fit TRBD2. The CDR3 length is 16 residues. The germline gives CDR1 SEHNR, CDR2 FQNEAQ (reference sequence). The CDR3 sequence: CSSSRGLAGGLGEQFF. The CDR3 nucleotides are TGTTCCAGCAGCAGAGGACTAGCGGGGGGGCTCGGTGAGCAGTTCTTC.

This chain uses TRBV18 with TRBJ2-3; D unresolved. V was shortened by 0 bases and J by 1 base, with 8 bases between the two germline ends. CDR3 size: 15 residues. The germline V gene encodes CDR1 KGHSH and CDR2 LQKENI. The CDR3 is CASSPPVTGTDTQYF. As DNA, the CDR3 is TGTGCCAGCTCACCACCGGTAACAGGCACAGATACGCAGTATTTT.

V is TRBV11-3 and J is TRBJ2-1; D gene unclear. Trimming cost V 5 bases and J 0 bases, with 14 bases left between them. From germline, CDR1 is SGHNT and CDR2 YENEEA. CDR3 length equals 16 residues. The CDR3 DNA reads TGTGCCAGCAGCATCGACTTTGGTGGCTCCTACAATGAGCAGTTCTTC. Protein sequence: CASSIDFGGSYNEQFF.

The chain couples TRBV4-3 to TRBJ2-3; 8 bases match TRBD2. V shed 4 bases and J 4 bases; nucleotides not matched to a gene: 13. Per germline, CDR1 LGHNA and CDR2 YSLEER. The CDR3 length is 17 residues. In nucleotides, the CDR3 is TGCGCCAGCAGCCGGTCACCGGGACTAGTGCTGGCAGATACGCAGTATTTT. As protein: CASSRSPGLVLADTQYF.

The chain uses TRBV7-8 and TRBJ2-1; possible D gene TRBD2, 6 bases. The CDR3 totals 14 residues. V lost 4 bases and J 6 bases, leaving 13 bases between the germline ends. CDR1 is SGHVS, CDR2 FQNEAQ, per germline. The CDR3 sequence is CASSSRDFFNEQFF. The CDR3, as DNA: TGTGCCAGCAGCTCCCGGGACTTCTTCAATGAGCAGTTCTTC.

The chain uses TRBV29-1 and TRBJ2-3; 12 bases are a match to TRBD2. Germline V lookup: CDR1 SQVTM, CDR2 ANQGSEA. V dropped 7 bases and J dropped 3; count of bases not matched to a gene: 5. The CDR3 sequence is 14 residues long. The DNA for the CDR3 is TGCAGCGGGACTAGCGGGGAAAGGACAGATACGCAGTATTTT. Translated, it gives CSGTSGERTDTQYF.

This sequence joins TRBV5-5 and TRBJ1-6; D is unclear. This CDR3 comprises 14 residues. CDR1 is SGHKS and CDR2 is YYEKEE in the germline V gene (reference sequence). The germline V and J ends were trimmed by 4 bases and 7 bases, with 12 bases remaining between them. The CDR3 DNA follows: TGTGCCAGCAGCCGGGAAACAGTAAATTCACCCCTCCACTTT. It translates to CASSRETVNSPLHF.

This CDR3 reads CASRSIRGVRGLSGNTIYF. The DNA of the CDR3 is TGTGCCAGCAGATCTATCCGTGGGGTTAGGGGACTCTCTGGAAACACCATATATTTT. The chain couples TRBV28 to TRBJ1-3, with a weak D call TRBD1 (5 bases). V lost 6 bases, J lost 0 bases, and 24 bases lay in between. The CDR3 covers 19 residues. Germline V gene data show CDR1 as MDHEN and CDR2 as SYDVKM.

The rearrangement uses TRBV7-2 and TRBJ1-2, with D uncertain. The V end lost 1 base, the J end lost 13 bases, and 13 bases lay between the germline ends. The V gene's germline CDR1 is SGHTA and CDR2 FQGNSA. This CDR3 is 12 amino acids long. As DNA, the CDR3 is TGTGCCAGCAGCTTAGTTGTGGGCCCTCGCACCTTC. The encoded protein is CASSLVVGPRTF.

The chain uses TRBV19 and TRBJ1-1, with D uncertain. Trimming took off 7 bases at V and 1 base at J, with 7 bases between the two ends. This CDR3 contains 12 residues. Germline values: CDR1 LNHDA, CDR2 SQIVND (reference sequence). CDR3 sequence: CASTPGNTEAFF. For the CDR3, the DNA is TGTGCCAGTACTCCAGGGAACACTGAAGCTTTCTTT.

The sample holds a few counts of this clone. The rearrangement uses TRBV2 and TRBJ2-3, with 12 bases fitting TRBD2. The CDR3 covers 15 residues. Germline V gene lookup returns CDR1 SNHLY and CDR2 FYNNEI. The ends lost 4 bases at V and 5 bases at J; junction bases unmatched: 4. CDR3 residues: CASSALAGGGDTQYF. For the CDR3, the DNA is TGTGCCAGCAGTGCGCTAGCGGGGGGGGGAGATACGCAGTATTTT.

This clone was counted only a few times. The chain has TRBV29-1 and TRBJ2-1; TRBD2 aligns across 8 bases. Germline V gene data show CDR1 as SQVTM and CDR2 as ANQGSEA. This CDR3 comprises 13 residues. V shed 5 bases, J shed 7 bases, and the junction held 7 bases outside the gene matches. The CDR3 sequence: CSVQAGVGNEQFF. CDR3 bases: TGCAGCGTTCAAGCGGGGGTGGGGAATGAGCAGTTCTTC.